Described below is a single T cell receptor (beta chain) sequence and its context. Its antigen is as yet unknown. All donors participated as healthy donors of bone marrow. The PCR ran on 60 Vbeta and 13 Jbeta primers. Generated by immunoSEQ multiplex PCR, the TCRdb table keeps only in-frame clones and is missing some. The sample consists of around 140,000 clones, about 80% of them appearing once. This entry belongs to a study of cytomegalovirus exposure and HLA in healthy donors. Study results and caveats: Later analysis suggested links between common viral pathogens and several top significant clusters.

The germline V gene encodes CDR1 MNHEY and CDR2 SVGAGI. Trimming cost V 5 bases and J 3 bases, with 14 bases left between them. CDR3 length: 14 amino acids. The specimen sequenced was PBMCs. The sequence derives from a woman in her forties in good health and CMV-seronegative. The J gene is TRBJ2-7, the V gene TRBV6-5; D is undetermined. This CDR3 is CASSLTHRDYEQYF. The DNA of the CDR3 is TGTGCCAGCAGTCTAACCCACCGAGACTACGAGCAGTACTTC.